Shown below are 32 T cell receptor beta chains from a single sample sequenced in a study of T cell repertoires in cytomegalovirus infection. TCRdb recomputed calls from the reads with MiXCR, one row per CDR3 protein. This sample has about 68,000 distinct CDR3 sequences; 20% to 25% occur once, and the top ten carry around 79%. Their antigens remain unidentified. What was sequenced was PBMCs, sequenced either directly or after in vitro stimulation (not recorded which). These receptors were taken from a human donor in good health (CMV status not recorded). Some clones in this sample may be carry-over from other donors' samples.

This clonotype was detected a few times. J is TRBJ2-7 and V is TRBV28, with D possibly TRBD1 on 5 matching bases. Trimming took 6 bases from V and 3 from J, leaving 18 bases between them. The germline CDR1 and CDR2 sequences are MDHEN and SYDVKM. This CDR3 region has 15 residues. For the CDR3, the DNA is TGTGCCAGCAGCTTACCGGACACGTGGGGCTACGAGCAGTACTTC. Its protein is CASSLPDTWGYEQYF. Based on the CDR3 plus reference TRBV28 and TRBJ2-7, the full variable domain is DVKVTQSSRYLVKRTGEKVFLECVQDMDHENMFWYRQDPGLGLRLIYFSYDVKMKEKGDIPEGYSVSREKKERFSLILESASTNQTSMYLCASSLPDTWGYEQYFGPGTRLTVT.

This clonotype has ten or more counts. This chain uses TRBV7-8 with TRBJ2-3; 11 bases align to TRBD2. The germline V gene has CDR1 SGHVS and CDR2 FQNEAQ. With V trimmed by 6 bases and J by 4 bases, 6 bases remained unmatched. This CDR3 contains 15 residues. In nucleotides, the CDR3 is TGTGCCAGCAGTCTCGGGACTAGCGGCGCAGATACGCAGTATTTT. Its protein product is CASSLGTSGADTQYF.

This chain joins TRBV18 and TRBJ2-7, with D possibly matching TRBD2 (5 bases). Trimming took 0 bases from V and 1 from J, leaving 7 bases between them. The CDR3 is 14 residues long. CDR1 and CDR2 (germline): KGHSH, LQKENI. The CDR3 bases are TGTGCCAGCTCACCACCGAGGGTATCCTACGAGCAGTACTTC. Translated, it gives CASSPPRVSYEQYF.

The rearrangement joins TRBV7-6 to TRBJ1-1; 8 bases are shared with TRBD1. This CDR3 is 13 amino acids long. Per the germline V gene, CDR1 is SGHVS and CDR2 is FNYEAQ. Trimming at V came to 6 bases and at J to 5 bases, leaving 5 bases not matched to a gene. CDR3 residues: CASRGQVSTEAFF. CDR3 sequence (DNA): TGTGCCAGCAGGGGACAGGTCTCGACTGAAGCTTTCTTT.

This clonotype was seen just once. A much larger clone is a single base away; this may be a read error. This CDR3 fails to terminate in the conserved phenylalanine or tryptophan, so it likely reflects a read error. This chain links TRBV28 with TRBJ1-5; D is undetermined. CDR3 size: 12 residues. The V gene's germline CDR1 is MDHEN and CDR2 SYDVKM. V was shortened by 6 bases and J by 10 bases, with 13 bases between the two germline ends. CDR3 region: CASRERISPQHL. CDR3 nucleotides: TGTGCCAGCAGAGAGCGTATCAGCCCCCAGCATTTA.

This clonotype has more than one count but fewer than ten. The rearrangement links TRBV7-6 to TRBJ2-5; no definite D call. Per the germline V gene, CDR1 is SGHVS and CDR2 is FNYEAQ. This CDR3 has 14 residues. V dropped 3 bases and J dropped 1 base, with 9 bases sitting between them. Written as DNA, the CDR3 is TGTGCCAGCAGCTTTAGTCAGATCCAAGAGACCCAGTACTTC. Amino acid sequence: CASSFSQIQETQYF.

A few counts support this clonotype. The chain has TRBV20-1 and TRBJ2-5; a weak D match, TRBD1 (6 bases). Germline CDR1 reads DFQATT; CDR2 reads SNEGSKA (reference sequence). V lost 0 bases to trimming and J lost 5 bases, with 13 bases between them. CDR3 length: 14 amino acids. The CDR3 DNA is TGCAGTGCTAGAGATCCAGGGGCCGGGGAGACCCAGTACTTC. This translates into CSARDPGAGETQYF.

The rearrangement joins TRBV12-3 or TRBV12-4 to TRBJ1-1; TRBD1 is a possible D gene (5 bases). CDR3 length equals 17 residues. The V end lost 1 base, the J end lost 2 bases, and 17 bases lay between the germline ends. In nucleotides, the CDR3 is TGTGCCAGCAGTTTAGTTGGGGGGGGTGGGGGTAACACTGAAGCTTTCTTT. Protein: CASSLVGGGGGNTEAFF.

A remark on this clonotype: A much larger clone is a single base away; this may be a read error. This chain connects TRBV24-1 to TRBJ2-2; D is ambiguous. Looked up from germline, CDR1 is KGHDR and CDR2 is SFDVKD. Trimming pared 12 bases from V and 2 bases from J, leaving 12 bases between. The CDR3 extends over 13 amino acids. The CDR3 DNA reads TGTGCCTCCGGCGACTTTAACACCGGGGAGCTGTTTTTT. Protein product: CASGDFNTGELFF.

This clonotype was detected ten times or more. This rearrangement joins TRBV7-8 to TRBJ1-5; 7 bases map to TRBD1. The V gene end was trimmed by 2 bases and the J gene end by 3 bases; junction bases not matched to a gene: 10. This CDR3 has 17 residues. Germline V lookup: CDR1 SGHVS, CDR2 FQNEAQ. The CDR3 DNA reads as TGTGCCAGCAGCTTATCCAGAAGGGGACAGTACAATCAGCCCCAGCATTTT. Translated, it gives CASSLSRRGQYNQPQHF.

This clonotype was seen more than once but under ten times. The rearrangement links TRBV6-2 or TRBV6-3 to TRBJ2-2; D gene unclear. Germline V lookup: CDR1 MNHEY, CDR2 SVGEGT. V was clipped by 0 bases and J by 6 bases, with 11 bases between them. This CDR3 contains 15 residues. The CDR3 loop is CASSYSKLGPGELFF. The CDR3 DNA reads TGTGCCAGCAGTTACTCGAAGCTTGGTCCCGGGGAGCTGTTTTTT.

In its sample, this clonotype was seen once. The V call is TRBV11-3, the J call TRBJ2-5; 9 bases are a match to TRBD2. The germline V gene encodes CDR1 SGHNT and CDR2 YENEEA. This CDR3 has 16 amino acids. V was pared by 5 bases and J by 0 bases, with 7 bases of the junction left unmatched. CDR3 residues: CASSPRLAADQETQYF. In DNA, the CDR3 is TGTGCCAGCAGCCCGAGACTAGCGGCAGACCAAGAGACCCAGTACTTC.

This clonotype was seen ten or more times. The chain couples TRBV7-2 to TRBJ1-4, with D uncertain. CDR3 length: 14 residues. Between the trimmed V and J ends, which lost 5 bases and 12 bases, there was a span of 19 bases. Germline-derived CDR1 and CDR2 are SGHTA and FQGNSA. The DNA of the CDR3 is TGTGCCAGCAGCCCCACCGGTTCGGTGTTGGAACTGTTTTTT. It yields the protein CASSPTGSVLELFF.

This clonotype has at least ten counts. The CDR3 DNA follows: TGTGCCAGCAGTACAGGGCCCCCGTCTGGCACAGATACGCAGTATTTT. Translated, it gives CASSTGPPSGTDTQYF. The chain is built from TRBV7-2 and TRBJ2-3; possibly TRBD1 for D (6 bases). The CDR3 is 16 amino acids. CDR1 is SGHTA and CDR2 is FQGNSA in the germline V gene. V was shortened by 6 bases and J by 1 base, with 17 bases between the two germline ends. Complete variable domain (other parts from reference TRBV7-2 and TRBJ2-3): GAGVSQSPSNKVTEKGKDVELRCDPISGHTALYWYRQSLGQGLEFLIYFQGNSAPDKSGLPSDRFSAERTGGSVSTLTIQRTQQEDSAVYLCASSTGPPSGTDTQYFGPGTRLTVL.

The chain is built from TRBV7-8 and TRBJ2-7, with a possible D match to TRBD2 (5 bases). The CDR3 has 13 residues. The germline V and J ends were trimmed by 0 bases and 7 bases, with 10 bases remaining between them. Germline lookup yields CDR1 SGHVS and CDR2 FQNEAQ. The CDR3 protein is CASSLALRTEQYV. The CDR3 bases are TGTGCCAGCAGCTTAGCGCTCAGGACTGAGCAGTACGTC.

The gene calls are TRBV15 and TRBJ2-3; unclear D gene. Germline lookup yields CDR1 LNHNV and CDR2 YYDKDF (reference sequence). The CDR3 is 15 amino acids. Trimming cost V 1 base and J 2 bases, with 10 bases left between them. The CDR3 DNA sequence: TGTGCCACCAGCAGAGGCACGCAACACACAGATACGCAGTATTTT. Residues: CATSRGTQHTDTQYF.

This clonotype was observed a handful of times. The chain recombines TRBV19 with TRBJ2-2; D not certain. Trimming cost V 3 bases and J 6 bases, with 8 bases left between them. Germline loops: CDR1 LNHDA, CDR2 SQIVND (reference sequence). This CDR3 is built from 13 residues. CDR3 loop: CASSIKGPGELFF. Here the CDR3 DNA reads TGTGCCAGTAGTATTAAAGGTCCCGGGGAGCTGTTTTTT.

The J gene is TRBJ1-1, the V gene TRBV30, with D uncertain. V lost 4 bases, J lost 1 base, and 7 bases lay in between. This CDR3 region has 12 residues. CDR1 GTSNPN and CDR2 SVGIG come from the germline V gene (reference sequence). Here the CDR3 reads CAWKRGNTEAFF. As DNA, the CDR3 is TGTGCCTGGAAACGAGGGAACACTGAAGCTTTCTTT.

This clonotype was seen more than once but under ten times. This chain joins TRBV28 and TRBJ1-2; the D is unclear. Germline V CDR1 and CDR2: MDHEN, SYDVKM. The CDR3 is 14 residues long. Between the trimmed V and J ends, which lost 3 bases and 4 bases, there was a span of 12 bases. The CDR3: CASSFSGLFYGYTF. CDR3 in DNA: TGTGCCAGCAGTTTTTCGGGTCTCTTCTATGGCTACACCTTC.

This clonotype came up a few times. This chain connects TRBV12-3 or TRBV12-4 to TRBJ2-2; tentatively, D is TRBD2 (6 bases). The V end was cut by 7 bases, the J end by 1 base, with 10 bases between. CDR3 length: 14 amino acids. The CDR3 DNA reads TGTGCCAGCAAGGGACTTTTGAACACCGGGGAGCTGTTTTTT. Translation gives CASKGLLNTGELFF.

The rearrangement joins TRBV28 to TRBJ2-2; D may be TRBD2 (5 bases). Trimming removed 4 bases from V and 8 bases from J, with 11 bases in between. Germline V lookup: CDR1 MDHEN, CDR2 SYDVKM. CDR3 length equals 13 residues. The DNA of the CDR3 is TGTGCCAGCAGTTCCCGGAGGTGGGGGGAGCTGTTTTTT. It translates to CASSSRRWGELFF. Complete variable domain (other parts from reference TRBV28 and TRBJ2-2): DVKVTQSSRYLVKRTGEKVFLECVQDMDHENMFWYRQDPGLGLRLIYFSYDVKMKEKGDIPEGYSVSREKKERFSLILESASTNQTSMYLCASSSRRWGELFFGEGSRLTVL.

This clonotype occurred a few times. V is TRBV11-2 and J is TRBJ2-7; D gene uncertain. CDR1 is SGHAT, CDR2 FQNNGV, per germline. The CDR3 length is 16 residues. V dropped 0 bases and J dropped 0 bases, with 12 bases sitting between them. As DNA, the CDR3 is TGTGCCAGCAGCTTAGATCTACAAGCCAGCTCCTACGAGCAGTACGTC. Translation gives CASSLDLQASSYEQYV.

This clonotype was detected ten times or more. The CDR3 DNA sequence: TGTGCCAGCAGCCTTCGGACTAGCGCCGATCCCTACGAGCAGTACTTC. The encoded protein is CASSLRTSADPYEQYF. The V call is TRBV7-6, the J call TRBJ2-7, with TRBD2 identical over 9 bases. Germline CDR1 and CDR2: SGHVS and FNYEAQ. This CDR3 contains 16 residues. V trimming: 5 bases; J trimming: 2 bases; junction bases outside the gene matches: 10.

The chain employs TRBV2 and TRBJ1-2, with D unclear. The CDR3 is made up of 11 amino acids. Germline values: CDR1 SNHLY, CDR2 FYNNEI. V lost 10 bases, J lost 7 bases, and 13 bases lay in between. CDR3 coding DNA: TGTGCCATAAGGAGAGGGTCTGGCTACACCTTC. Translating gives CAIRRGSGYTF. The full variable domain, its missing parts supplied by reference TRBV2 and TRBJ1-2, is EPEVTQTPSHQVTQMGQEVILRCVPISNHLYFYWYRQILGQKVEFLVSFYNNEISEKSEIFDDQFSVERPDGSNFTLKIRSTKLEDSAMYFCAIRRGSGYTFGSGTRLTVV.

The V and J genes are TRBV11-2 and TRBJ2-2; 7 nucleotides match TRBD2. The CDR3 length is 14 residues. Germline V gene data show CDR1 as SGHAT and CDR2 as FQNNGV. J was trimmed by 5 bases and V by 1 base; bases with no gene match: 1. The CDR3 region is CASSLVGGTGELFF. The DNA for the CDR3 is TGTGCCAGCAGCTTAGTGGGGGGGACCGGGGAGCTGTTTTTT.

The table lists this clonotype with a few counts. The rearrangement uses TRBV23-1 and TRBJ2-5, with TRBD1 as a possible D gene (6 bases). TRBV23-1 is reported as an ORF; its role is uncertain. V lost 7 bases, J lost 2 bases, and 20 bases lay in between. The CDR3 loop spans 16 amino acids. The chain's CDR3 is CASTKSRRDTQETQYF. The CDR3 bases are TGCGCCAGCACCAAGTCAAGACGGGACACACAAGAGACCCAGTACTTC.

The V gene is TRBV12-3 or TRBV12-4, the J gene TRBJ2-3, with D perhaps matching TRBD2 (6 bases). V was clipped by 4 bases and J by 2 bases, with 19 bases between them. The CDR3 spans 17 residues. CDR3 in DNA: TGTGCCAGCAGTTCAAATACACGGCGGGGTGACACAGATACGCAGTATTTT. This codes for CASSSNTRRGDTDTQYF.

The chain recombines TRBV12-3 or TRBV12-4 with TRBJ2-7, with 12 bases aligning to TRBD2. CDR3 size: 16 residues. The J segment lost 5 bases and the V segment lost 5 bases, leaving 10 bases of the junction unmatched. The CDR3 reads CASSLTRLAGDHEQYF. The CDR3 bases are TGTGCCAGCAGTCTAACCAGACTAGCGGGAGATCACGAGCAGTACTTC.

The chain is built from TRBV5-1 and TRBJ2-7; 7 positions agree with TRBD1. The CDR3 totals 13 residues. CDR1 SGHRS and CDR2 YFSETQ come from the germline V gene. V trimming: 6 bases; J trimming: 3 bases; junction bases outside the gene matches: 6. The CDR3 sequence: CASTGTDHYEQYF. CDR3 coding DNA: TGCGCCAGCACGGGGACAGACCACTACGAGCAGTACTTC. The variable domain in full, with the rest retrieved from reference TRBV5-1 and TRBJ2-7, is KAGVTQTPRYLIKTRGQQVTLSCSPISGHRSVSWYQQTPGQGLQFLFEYFSETQRNKGNFPGRFSGRQFSNSRSEMNVSTLELGDSALYLCASTGTDHYEQYFGPGTRLTVT.

J is TRBJ2-1 and V is TRBV19; a possible D gene is TRBD1 (6 bases). The germline V gene encodes CDR1 LNHDA and CDR2 SQIVND (reference sequence). V was shortened by 2 bases and J by 10 bases, with 9 bases between the two germline ends. The CDR3 is 12 amino acids. The CDR3 spells CASSIRGTEQFF. In DNA, the CDR3 is TGTGCCAGTAGTATAAGGGGGACGGAGCAGTTCTTC. Filled out from reference TRBV19 and TRBJ2-1, the complete variable domain reads DGGITQSPKYLFRKEGQNVTLSCEQNLNHDAMYWYRQDPGQGLRLIYYSQIVNDFQKGDIAEGYSVSREKKESFPLTVTSAQKNPTAFYLCASSIRGTEQFFGPGTRLTVL.

This clonotype turned up a few times. The chain links TRBV6-5 to TRBJ2-7, with TRBD2 matching over 10 bases. Germline trimming cut 5 bases from V and 3 bases from J; bases unmatched to any gene: 10. CDR1 MNHEY and CDR2 SVGAGI come from the germline V gene. This CDR3 is built from 16 residues. CDR3 in amino acids: CASSPRGLAADYEQYF. The CDR3 bases are TGTGCCAGCAGTCCTCGCGGACTAGCGGCTGACTACGAGCAGTACTTC.

The chain has TRBV12-3 or TRBV12-4 and TRBJ1-3, with D possibly TRBD1 on 6 matching bases. The germline V and J ends were trimmed by 6 bases and 4 bases, with 13 bases remaining between them. This CDR3 spans 14 amino acids. The CDR3: CASREQGAGNTIYF. The CDR3 coding sequence is TGTGCCAGCAGAGAACAGGGCGCCGGAAACACCATATATTTT.